Listed below are T cell receptor beta chains from one sample, sequenced in a study of T-cell memory formation after mild COVID-19. TCRdb reprocessed the 5' RACE reads with MiXCR, giving one entry per CDR3 protein. The sample shows 380,000 or so distinct CDR3 sequences, roughly an eighth of them seen only once. Sample: PBMCs or a T cell subset sorted from them (not recorded which). Every receptor here comes from a man between 18 and 29 years old who had mild COVID-19 (a few samples of this study predate the infection). Cell type and time point are not known. Both conserved end residues are part of each CDR3. A D gene is named only where the DNA matches it firmly. A row's size may be missing; if present it is once, few, many or a size class.

abundance | j_gene | d_gene | v_gene | CDR3aa | CDR3nt
few | TRBJ2-1 | TRBD2 | TRBV20-1 | CSARGVAGHYNEQFF | TGCAGTGCTAGAGGAGTAGCGGGGCATTACAATGAGCAGTTCTTC
few | TRBJ2-3 | - | TRBV7-2 | CASSARSPGVNTQYF | TGTGCCAGCAGCGCCAGGTCCCCAGGCGTCAATACGCAGTATTTT
few | TRBJ2-3 | - | TRBV2 | CASSVSRGDTQYF | TGTGCCAGCAGTGTGTCCAGGGGTGATACGCAGTATTTT
- | TRBJ2-5 | - | TRBV7-2 | CASSLGLVTETQYF | TGTGCCAGCAGCTTAGGGTTGGTCACGGAGACCCAGTACTTC
- | TRBJ2-1 | TRBD2 | TRBV5-1 | CASSLAGGSFYNEQFF | TGCGCCAGCAGCTTGGCCGGGGGGAGTTTCTACAATGAGCAGTTCTTC
few | TRBJ2-1 | - | TRBV4-3 | CASSQDDYNEQFF | TGCGCCAGCAGCCAAGATGACTACAATGAGCAGTTCTTC
- | TRBJ2-1 | - | TRBV5-6 | CASSPRGLFYNEQFF | TGTGCCAGCAGCCCGCGGGGCCTTTTCTACAATGAGCAGTTCTTC
few | TRBJ2-5 | TRBD1 | TRBV7-9 | CASSLPRTGATQYF | TGTGCCAGCAGCCTACCGAGGACAGGGGCGACCCAGTACTTC
few | TRBJ2-7 | - | TRBV11-1 | CASSLRAPPYEQYF | TGTGCCAGCAGCTTACGTGCGCCGCCCTACGAGCAGTACTTC
- | TRBJ2-1 | TRBD1 | TRBV2 | CASRGQGTYNEQFF | TGTGCCAGCAGGGGACAGGGGACCTACAATGAGCAGTTCTTC
few | TRBJ2-3 | TRBD2 | TRBV20-1 | CSATAGLAGAHTQYF | TGCAGTGCCACGGCGGGACTAGCGGGGGCCCATACGCAGTATTTT
many | TRBJ2-3 | TRBD2 | TRBV7-8 | CASSLAPGGSTDTQYF | TGTGCCAGCAGCTTAGCGCCGGGGGGAAGCACAGATACGCAGTATTTT
few | TRBJ1-2 | - | TRBV4-2 | CASSQDTRYYGYTF | TGTGCCAGCAGCCAAGATACAAGGTACTATGGCTACACCTTC
- | TRBJ1-2 | TRBD1 | TRBV24-1 | CATSETDRGGDGYTF | TGTGCCACCAGCGAAACTGACAGGGGGGGAGATGGCTACACCTTC
- | TRBJ2-3 | - | TRBV5-1 | CASSLGAGTRLTQYF | TGCGCCAGCAGCTTGGGGGCCGGAACTAGGCTTACGCAGTATTTT
few | TRBJ1-1 | TRBD1 | TRBV6-6 | CASSLNTGVAEAFF | TGTGCCAGCAGCCTCAATACAGGGGTCGCTGAAGCTTTCTTT
- | TRBJ1-1 | - | TRBV4-3 | CASSQDGAGNTEAFF | TGCGCCAGCAGCCAAGATGGGGCAGGGAACACTGAAGCTTTCTTT
- | TRBJ1-6 | - | TRBV6-6 | CASRGTVDSSPLHF | TGTGCCAGCAGAGGGACCGTTGATAGTTCACCCCTCCACTTT
few | TRBJ1-4 | TRBD1 | TRBV7-8 | CASSLWRGPNEKLFF | TGTGCCAGCAGCTTATGGAGGGGGCCTAATGAAAAACTGTTTTTT
- | TRBJ2-7 | - | TRBV4-1 | CASSQEGGPREQYF | TGCGCCAGCAGCCAAGAAGGAGGGCCCCGTGAGCAGTACTTC
- | TRBJ1-2 | - | TRBV7-9 | CASPADYGYTF | TGTGCCAGCCCGGCAGACTATGGCTACACCTTC
- | TRBJ2-7 | - | TRBV6-2/TRBV6-3 | CASSYPDEQYF | TGTGCCAGCAGTTACCCTGACGAGCAGTACTTC
few | TRBJ1-2 | - | TRBV15 | CATSRDRVQGSTF | TGTGCCACCAGCAGAGATCGGGTTCAGGGGAGCACCTTC
few | TRBJ2-5 | - | TRBV6-2/TRBV6-3 | CASSRQAQQETQYF | TGTGCCAGCAGTAGACAGGCCCAGCAAGAGACCCAGTACTTC
- | TRBJ2-3 | - | TRBV4-3 | CASSQTFDYGTDTQYF | TGCGCCAGCAGCCAAACGTTCGATTACGGCACAGATACGCAGTATTTT
- | TRBJ2-3 | - | TRBV4-1 | CASSQGRGGDTDTQYF | TGCGCCAGCAGCCAGGGCCGAGGGGGAGACACAGATACGCAGTATTTT
- | TRBJ2-5 | - | TRBV12-3/TRBV12-4 | CASSLRRDTETQYF | TGTGCCAGCAGTTTACGTCGGGATACGGAGACCCAGTACTTC
few | TRBJ2-5 | TRBD2 | TRBV5-1 | CASSPMANSGEETQYF | TGCGCCAGCAGCCCAATGGCTAATAGCGGGGAAGAGACCCAGTACTTC
many | TRBJ1-1 | - | TRBV5-1 | CASSWGWGTEAFF | TGCGCCAGCAGCTGGGGCTGGGGGACTGAAGCTTTCTTT
many | TRBJ2-6 | - | TRBV10-3 | CAISPGASGANVLTF | TGTGCCATCAGTCCAGGGGCCTCTGGGGCCAACGTCCTGACTTTC
- | TRBJ2-5 | TRBD1 | TRBV15 | CATSRERTGIRETQYF | TGTGCCACCAGCAGAGAGAGGACAGGGATAAGAGAGACCCAGTACTTC
few | TRBJ1-6 | - | TRBV28 | CASSPRQGVSPLHF | TGTGCCAGCAGTCCACGCCAAGGGGTTTCACCCCTCCACTTT
many | TRBJ1-5 | TRBD1 | TRBV6-5 | CASSYSTGTGEHF | TGTGCCAGCAGTTACTCGACCGGGACAGGGGAGCATTTT